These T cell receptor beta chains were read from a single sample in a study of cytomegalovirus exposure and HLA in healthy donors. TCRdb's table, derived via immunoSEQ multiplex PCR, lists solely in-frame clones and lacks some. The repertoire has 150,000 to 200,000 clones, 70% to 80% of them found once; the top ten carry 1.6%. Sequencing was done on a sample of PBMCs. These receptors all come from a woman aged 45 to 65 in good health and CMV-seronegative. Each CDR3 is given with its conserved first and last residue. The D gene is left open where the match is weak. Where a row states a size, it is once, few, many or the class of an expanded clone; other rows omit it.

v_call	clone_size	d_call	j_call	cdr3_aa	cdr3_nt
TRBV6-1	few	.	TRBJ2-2	CASKPRRNTGELFF	TGTGCCAGTAAGCCCCGGAGGAACACCGGGGAGCTGTTTTTT
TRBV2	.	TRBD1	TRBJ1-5	CASSQTGGSNQPQHF	TGTGCCAGCAGTCAGACAGGGGGAAGCAATCAGCCCCAGCATTTT
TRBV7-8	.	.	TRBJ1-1	CASSLGGRADTEAFF	TGTGCCAGCAGCTTAGGGGGCAGGGCTGACACTGAAGCTTTCTTT
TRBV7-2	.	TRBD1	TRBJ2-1	CASSQTGQGALNEQFF	TGTGCCAGCAGCCAAACAGGGCAGGGGGCTTTAAATGAGCAGTTCTTC
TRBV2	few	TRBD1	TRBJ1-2	CASKTGTATGYTF	TGTGCCAGCAAGACAGGGACGGCGACTGGCTACACCTTC
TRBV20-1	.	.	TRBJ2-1	CSSGMAEQFF	TGCAGCTCGGGGATGGCTGAGCAGTTCTTC
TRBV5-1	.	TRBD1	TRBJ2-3	CASSLESTGDRSTDTQYF	TGCGCCAGCAGCTTGGAGAGTACTGGGGACAGGAGCACAGATACGCAGTATTTT
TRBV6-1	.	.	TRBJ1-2	CASSEGYRFTF	TGTGCCAGCAGTGAAGGGTACAGATTCACCTTC
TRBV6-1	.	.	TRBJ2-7	CASILSQGFEQYF	TGTGCCAGCATATTAAGTCAGGGGTTCGAGCAGTACTTC
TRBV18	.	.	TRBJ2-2	CASSPAPTTRELFF	TGTGCCAGCTCACCAGCGCCTACCACCCGGGAGCTGTTTTTT
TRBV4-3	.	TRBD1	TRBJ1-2	CASSQTIQGASGYTF	TGCGCCAGCAGCCAAACCATACAGGGGGCGAGTGGCTACACCTTC
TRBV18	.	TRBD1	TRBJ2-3	CASSPPPTGPTDTQYF	TGTGCCAGCTCACCACCGCCGACAGGGCCCACAGATACGCAGTATTTT
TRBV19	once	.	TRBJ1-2	CASSIGGGWNYGYTF	TGTGCCAGTAGTATAGGTGGGGGCTGGAACTATGGCTACACCTTC
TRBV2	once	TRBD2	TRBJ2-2	CASRAQLAGTGELFF	TGTGCCAGCCGTGCCCAACTAGCGGGCACCGGGGAGCTGTTTTTT
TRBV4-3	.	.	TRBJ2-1	CASSQDRVGYEQFF	TGCGCCAGCAGCCAAGACAGGGTAGGCTATGAGCAGTTCTTC
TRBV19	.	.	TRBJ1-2	CASSIEPGSYGYTF	TGTGCCAGTAGTATAGAGCCGGGGAGCTATGGCTACACCTTC
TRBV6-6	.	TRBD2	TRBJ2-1	CASRIAGGGNEQFF	TGTGCCAGCAGAATCGCGGGAGGTGGGAATGAGCAGTTCTTC
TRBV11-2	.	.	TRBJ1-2	CADREGYGYTF	TGTGCCGACCGGGAGGGCTATGGCTACACCTTC
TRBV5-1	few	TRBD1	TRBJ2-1	CASEGDRLTYNEQFF	TGCGCCAGCGAAGGGGACAGACTGACCTACAATGAGCAGTTCTTC
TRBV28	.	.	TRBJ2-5	CASSYRAAETQYF	TGTGCCAGCAGCTACAGGGCAGCAGAGACCCAGTACTTC
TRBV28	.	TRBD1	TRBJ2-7	CASSTTGGEQYF	TGTGCCAGCAGTACGACAGGGGGGGAGCAGTACTTC
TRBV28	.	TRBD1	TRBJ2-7	CASSRSRDRLYSYEQYF	TGTGCCAGCAGCCGGTCCCGGGACAGGTTATACTCCTACGAGCAGTACTTC
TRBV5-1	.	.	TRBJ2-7	CASSLVQGNAYEQYF	TGCGCCAGCAGCTTGGTCCAGGGAAACGCCTACGAGCAGTACTTC
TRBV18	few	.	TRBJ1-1	CASSPLEQGEAFF	TGTGCCAGCTCACCACTAGAACAGGGTGAAGCTTTCTTT
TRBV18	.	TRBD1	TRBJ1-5	CASSPATGQRSNQPQHF	TGTGCCAGCTCACCAGCGACAGGGCAAAGAAGCAATCAGCCCCAGCATTTT
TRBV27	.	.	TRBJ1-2	CASRARNNNYGYTF	TGTGCCAGCAGAGCGCGAAACAATAACTATGGCTACACCTTC
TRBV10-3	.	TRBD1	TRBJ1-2	CAISDPGQGGGYTF	TGTGCCATCAGTGATCCTGGACAGGGAGGAGGCTACACCTTC
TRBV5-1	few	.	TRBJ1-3	CASSSPRGSSGNTIYF	TGCGCCAGCAGCTCACCTAGGGGGTCCTCTGGAAACACCATATATTTT
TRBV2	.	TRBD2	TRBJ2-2	CASSDPRGGTAAPNPGELFF	TGTGCCAGCAGTGATCCTCGCGGGGGGACGGCCGCCCCTAACCCCGGGGAGCTGTTTTTT
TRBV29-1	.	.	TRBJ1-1	CSVPETGAWNTEAFF	TGCAGCGTTCCAGAGACAGGCGCCTGGAACACTGAAGCTTTCTTT
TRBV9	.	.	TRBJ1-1	CASSVWEGEAFF	TGTGCCAGCAGCGTATGGGAGGGCGAAGCTTTCTTT
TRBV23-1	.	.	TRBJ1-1	CASSHYGPDEAFF	TGCGCCAGCAGTCATTACGGTCCCGATGAAGCTTTCTTT
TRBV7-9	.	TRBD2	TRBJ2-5	CASSDLAGGQETQYF	TGTGCCAGCAGCGACCTAGCGGGGGGGCAAGAGACCCAGTACTTC
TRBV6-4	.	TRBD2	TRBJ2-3	CASSPLSGSPSDTQYF	TGTGCCAGCAGTCCCCTGAGCGGGAGCCCCTCAGATACGCAGTATTTT
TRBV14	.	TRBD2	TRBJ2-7	CASSQPGLTGYEQYF	TGTGCCAGCAGCCAACCGGGACTAACAGGCTACGAGCAGTACTTC
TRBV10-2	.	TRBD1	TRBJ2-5	CASSGGGNGETQYF	TGCGCCAGCAGTGGAGGGGGCAATGGCGAGACCCAGTACTTC
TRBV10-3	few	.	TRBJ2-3	CAISYTDTQYF	TGTGCCATCAGTTACACAGATACGCAGTATTTT
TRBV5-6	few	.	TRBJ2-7	CASSFLQTYEQYF	TGTGCCAGCAGCTTTCTCCAGACCTACGAGCAGTACTTC
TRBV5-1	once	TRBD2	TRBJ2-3	CASSTSSQLTDTQYF	TGCGCCAGTTCGACTAGCTCACAGCTCACAGATACGCAGTATTTT
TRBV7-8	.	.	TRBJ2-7	CASSLGWQGYEQYF	TGTGCCAGCAGCTTAGGTTGGCAGGGCTACGAGCAGTACTTC
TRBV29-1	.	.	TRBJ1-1	CSVARGANTEAFF	TGCAGCGTGGCGCGGGGAGCGAACACTGAAGCTTTCTTT
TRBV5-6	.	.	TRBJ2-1	CASSSRLLGPARTYNEQFF	TGTGCCAGCAGCTCCCGGTTGCTAGGCCCCGCCCGCACCTACAATGAGCAGTTCTTC
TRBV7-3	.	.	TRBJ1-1	CASSPQMNTEAFF	TGTGCCAGCAGCCCCCAGATGAACACTGAAGCTTTCTTT
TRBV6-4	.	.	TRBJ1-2	CASRPTGADGYTF	TGTGCCAGCAGACCGACAGGAGCGGATGGCTACACCTTC
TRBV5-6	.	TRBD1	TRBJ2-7	CASSPTGVSSYEQYF	TGTGCCAGCAGCCCCACAGGGGTGAGCTCCTACGAGCAGTACTTC
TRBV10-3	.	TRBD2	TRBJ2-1	CATRLAGRTYNEQFF	TGTGCCACCCGTCTAGCGGGACGAACCTACAATGAGCAGTTCTTC
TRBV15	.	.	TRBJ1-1	CATSRDGQRNEAFF	TGTGCCACCAGCAGAGACGGACAAAGAAATGAAGCTTTCTTT
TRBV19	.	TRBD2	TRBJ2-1	CASLTSHPSYNEQFF	TGTGCCAGTTTGACTAGCCACCCCTCCTACAATGAGCAGTTCTTC
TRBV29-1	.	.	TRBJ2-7	CSFRVPGVYEQYF	TGCAGCTTCCGGGTCCCCGGAGTCTACGAGCAGTACTTC
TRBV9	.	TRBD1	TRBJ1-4	CASSVGTGPNEKLFF	TGTGCCAGCAGCGTTGGGACAGGACCCAATGAAAAACTGTTTTTT
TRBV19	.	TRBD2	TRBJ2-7	CASSLLPSAAGRLSYEQYF	TGTGCCAGTAGTCTCCTCCCCAGCGCAGCGGGACGCCTCTCCTACGAGCAGTACTTC
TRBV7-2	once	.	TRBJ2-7	CASSFGPLNEQYF	TGTGCCAGCAGCTTTGGGCCTTTGAACGAGCAGTACTTC